The entry that follows covers one T cell receptor beta chain sequence. Its specificity is unknown. This sample was included in a study of cytomegalovirus exposure and HLA in healthy donors. Study-level results: It was only CMV serostatus that was available as immune exposure information.

V was pared by 6 bases and J by 5 bases, with 7 bases between. The CDR3 is made up of 11 amino acids. The V gene's germline CDR1 is GTSNPN and CDR2 SVGIG (reference sequence). 13 Jbeta primers and 60 Vbeta primers were used for the PCR. Clones were read by immunoSEQ multiplex PCR, and TCRdb kept only the in-frame ones, dropping some. The data hold 100,000 to 150,000 clones, with roughly 80% observed a single time. The receptor's source is a woman aged 45-59 years in good health and CMV-seronegative. The chain links TRBV30 to TRBJ2-2, with a tentative D call TRBD2 (5 bases). The specimen was PBMCs. The CDR3 protein is CACTRTGELFF. For the CDR3, the DNA is TGTGCCTGTACTAGGACCGGGGAGCTGTTTTTT.